This T cell receptor beta chain was documented in a study of graft-versus-host responses after intestinal transplantation. Study conclusions and caveats: An association linked early post-transplant HvG declines with peak circulating GvH clone levels.

The CDR3 sequence is 14 residues long. V lost 0 bases to trimming and J lost 3 bases; unmatched junction nucleotides: 1. The germline gives CDR1 SGHAT, CDR2 FQNNGV. Of note for this clone: The antigen remains unidentified.

Generated by immunoSEQ multiplex PCR, the TCRdb table keeps only in-frame clones and is missing some. This sample carries about 50,000 clones, about nine tenths of them seen once, and the ten largest clones take 2% to 2.5%. Material: unstimulated CD4+ T cells sorted from spleen or lymph node cells, obtained before transplant. The V call is TRBV11-2, the J call TRBJ2-7, with 8 bases identical to TRBD2. This receptor was obtained from a human donor who was the organ donor for an intestinal transplant. DNA of the CDR3: TGTGCCAGCAGCTTAGAGGGACTAGGCTACGAGCAGTACTTC. This translates into CASSLEGLGYEQYF.